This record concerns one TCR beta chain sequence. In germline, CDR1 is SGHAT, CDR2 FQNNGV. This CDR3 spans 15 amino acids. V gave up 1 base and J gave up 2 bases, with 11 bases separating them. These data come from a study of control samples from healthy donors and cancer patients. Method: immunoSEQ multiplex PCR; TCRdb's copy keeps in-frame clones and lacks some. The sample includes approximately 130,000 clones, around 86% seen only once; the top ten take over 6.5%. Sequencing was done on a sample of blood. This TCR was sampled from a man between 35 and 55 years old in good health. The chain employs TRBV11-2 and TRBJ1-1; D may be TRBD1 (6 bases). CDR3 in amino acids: CASSLAGTLNTEAFF. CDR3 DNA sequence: TGTGCCAGCAGCTTAGCGGGGACATTAAACACTGAAGCTTTCTTT.